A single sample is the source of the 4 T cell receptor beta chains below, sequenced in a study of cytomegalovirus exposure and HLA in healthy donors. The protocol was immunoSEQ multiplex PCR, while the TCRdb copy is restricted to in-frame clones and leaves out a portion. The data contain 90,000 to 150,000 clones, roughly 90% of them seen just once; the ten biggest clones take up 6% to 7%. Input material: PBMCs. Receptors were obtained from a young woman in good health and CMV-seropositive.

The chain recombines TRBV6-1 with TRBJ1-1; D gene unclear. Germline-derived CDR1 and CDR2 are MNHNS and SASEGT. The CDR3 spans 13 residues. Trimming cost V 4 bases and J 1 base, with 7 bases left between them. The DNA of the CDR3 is TGTGCCAGCAGTGTCGTAGAGAACACTGAAGCTTTCTTT. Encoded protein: CASSVVENTEAFF.

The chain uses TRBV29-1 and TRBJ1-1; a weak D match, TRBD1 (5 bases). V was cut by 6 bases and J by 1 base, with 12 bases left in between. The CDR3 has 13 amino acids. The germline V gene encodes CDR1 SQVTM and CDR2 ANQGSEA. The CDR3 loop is CSVVAGPNTEAFF. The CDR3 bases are TGCAGCGTGGTGGCAGGGCCGAACACTGAAGCTTTCTTT.

The CDR3 DNA reads TGTGCCAGCAGCCCCTACCCGACTTCGGCTAATGAAAAACTGTTTTTT. Its translation: CASSPYPTSANEKLFF. This sequence joins TRBV9 and TRBJ1-4; D call uncertain. V dropped 4 bases and J dropped 3 bases, with 16 bases sitting between them. Germline CDR1 is SGDLS and CDR2 is YYNGEE. The CDR3 has 16 residues.

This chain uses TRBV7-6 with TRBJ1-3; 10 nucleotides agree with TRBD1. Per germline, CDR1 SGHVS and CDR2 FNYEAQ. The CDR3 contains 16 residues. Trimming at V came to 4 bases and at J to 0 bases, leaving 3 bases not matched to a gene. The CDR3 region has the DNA TGTGCCAGCAGCTCACGGGACAGGGGCTCTGGAAACACCATATATTTT. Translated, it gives CASSSRDRGSGNTIYF.